The 5 T cell receptor beta chains in this list originate from one sample, sequenced in a study of T-cell memory formation after mild COVID-19. Via MiXCR, TCRdb re-called the 5' RACE reads, giving one row per CDR3 protein. Of a few hundred thousand distinct CDR3 sequences listed, approximately 10% are singletons. The sample was PBMCs or a T cell subset sorted from them (not recorded which). All receptors come from a man between 18 and 35 years old who had mild COVID-19 (a few samples of this study predate the infection). Cell type and time point are not known.

V gene TRBV7-3 combines with J gene TRBJ2-7; perhaps TRBD1 as D (6 bases). V lost 2 bases and J lost 7, with 12 bases in between. Germline V CDR1 and CDR2: SGHTA, FQGTGA. This CDR3 spans 13 amino acids. CDR3 loop: CASSLSRDTEQYF. CDR3 nucleotide sequence: TGTGCCAGCAGCTTATCCCGGGACACTGAGCAGTACTTC.

This clonotype was counted at least ten times. This chain joins TRBV5-1 and TRBJ2-1, with 9 bases fitting TRBD2. The CDR3 sequence is 13 residues long. With 6 bases clipped from V and 4 bases from J, the junction kept 2 bases outside the gene matches. The germline V gene encodes CDR1 SGHRS and CDR2 YFSETQ. In nucleotides, the CDR3 is TGCGCCAGCAAGGCGGGGGGGTACAATGAGCAGTTCTTC. The encoded protein is CASKAGGYNEQFF. Based on the CDR3 plus reference TRBV5-1 and TRBJ2-1, the full variable domain is KAGVTQTPRYLIKTRGQQVTLSCSPISGHRSVSWYQQTPGQGLQFLFEYFSETQRNKGNFPGRFSGRQFSNSRSEMNVSTLELGDSALYLCASKAGGYNEQFFGPGTRLTVL.

This sequence joins TRBV7-2 and TRBJ1-4; D is unclear. V lost 5 bases and J 4 bases, leaving 8 bases between the germline ends. CDR3 length: 13 residues. Germline CDR1 reads SGHTA; CDR2 reads FQGNSA. CDR3 nucleotide sequence: TGTGCCAGCAGCCGTTATAATAATGAAAAACTGTTTTTT. Translation gives CASSRYNNEKLFF.

The chain is built from TRBV7-2 and TRBJ2-1; tentatively, D is TRBD1 (5 bases). The V gene's germline CDR1 is SGHTA and CDR2 FQGNSA. V was pared by 2 bases and J by 7 bases, with 12 bases between. This CDR3 region has 14 residues. The CDR3 is CASSLMGLSNEQFF. CDR3 nucleotides: TGTGCCAGCAGCTTAATGGGGCTTTCGAATGAGCAGTTCTTC.

The rearrangement joins TRBV3-1 to TRBJ1-2, with unresolved D. This CDR3 spans 11 amino acids. The germline CDR1 and CDR2 sequences are LGHDT and YNNKEL (reference sequence). With 6 bases removed from V and 6 bases from J, the gap between germline ends came to 8 bases. In DNA, the CDR3 is TGTGCCAGCAGTCACCAGAATGGCTACACCTTC. Translated, it gives CASSHQNGYTF.